This passage covers 17 T cell receptor beta chains from one sample sequenced in a study of blood T cell repertoires in COVID-19. Here immunoSEQ multiplex PCR was the method, and the copy in TCRdb shows in-frame clones only, minus some. Of 250,000 to 300,000 clones detected, 88% appear once; the ten largest clones hold roughly 2%. Source material: PBMCs or T cells enriched from blood (not recorded which). The receptors were sampled from a woman aged 55-69 years in a cohort exposed to, infected with or recovered from COVID-19 (not recorded which).

The chain recombines TRBV10-2 with TRBJ1-2; D not certain. Germline loops: CDR1 WSHSY, CDR2 SAAADI. V lost 6 bases and J lost 3, with 11 bases in between. This CDR3 is built from 13 residues. CDR3 bases: TGCGCCAGCAGGTCAGACTATGACTATGGCTACACCTTC. Translation: CASRSDYDYGYTF.

This chain links TRBV24-1 with TRBJ2-3; weak D call: TRBD2 (5 bases). V dropped 1 base and J dropped 1 base, with 11 bases sitting between them. CDR1 and CDR2 from the germline V gene are KGHDR and SFDVKD. The CDR3 extends over 16 amino acids. The CDR3 nucleotides read TGTGCCACCAGTGATTTTGGAGCGGATGGCACAGATACGCAGTATTTT. Protein: CATSDFGADGTDTQYF.

The CDR3 coding sequence is TGTGCCAGCCGACCCTTTAGCGCAGATACGCAGTATTTT. It is translated as CASRPFSADTQYF. V and J are TRBV7-2 and TRBJ2-3, with a possible D match to TRBD2 (5 bases). Germline V CDR1 and CDR2: SGHTA, FQGNSA. The CDR3 extends over 13 amino acids. Trimming stripped 8 bases from V and 4 bases from J, with 13 bases between.

CDR3 loop: CASSLRGGGVETQYF. CDR3 DNA: TGCGCCAGCAGCTTAAGAGGCGGCGGCGTGGAGACCCAGTACTTC. The rearrangement links TRBV5-1 to TRBJ2-5; no definite D call. Germline V gene lookup returns CDR1 SGHRS and CDR2 YFSETQ. CDR3 length: 15 amino acids. The ends were cut back, 2 bases at V and 5 bases at J, with 16 bases in the middle.

The V gene is TRBV30, the J gene TRBJ2-1; a possible D gene is TRBD1 (5 bases). Germline lookup yields CDR1 GTSNPN and CDR2 SVGIG (reference sequence). Trimming left V 0 bases short and J 4 bases short, with 16 bases between. CDR3 size: 16 residues. As DNA, the CDR3 is TGTGCCTGGAGTGTTGGATCCAGGGTGGGGTACAATGAGCAGTTCTTC. Translating gives CAWSVGSRVGYNEQFF. Full variable domain (missing parts from reference TRBV30 and TRBJ2-1): SQTIHQWPATLVQPVGSPLSLECTVEGTSNPNLYWYRQAAGRGLQLLFYSVGIGQISSEVPQNLSASRPQDRQFILSSKKLLLSDSGFYLCAWSVGSRVGYNEQFFGPGTRLTVL.

The chain carries TRBV9 and TRBJ2-2; D is perhaps TRBD2 (7 bases). CDR3 length: 16 amino acids. Per germline, CDR1 SGDLS and CDR2 YYNGEE. The germline V and J ends were trimmed by 3 bases and 0 bases, with 12 bases remaining between them. Here the CDR3 reads CASSGRGGSNTGELFF. Here the CDR3 DNA reads TGTGCCAGCAGCGGTAGGGGGGGCTCGAACACCGGGGAGCTGTTTTTT.

The genes are TRBV6-5 and TRBJ2-7; 12 nucleotides line up with TRBD2. Germline-derived CDR1 and CDR2 are MNHEY and SVGAGI. The V and J ends lost 3 bases and 5 bases, in that order; junction bases with no gene match: 8. The CDR3 totals 16 residues. CDR3 loop: CASSYHTSGRFDEQYF. The CDR3 nucleotides read TGTGCCAGCAGTTATCACACTAGCGGGAGGTTCGACGAGCAGTACTTC.

This chain connects TRBV5-5 to TRBJ1-2; 7 nucleotides line up with TRBD1. Trimming cost V 1 base and J 0 bases; bases outside gene matches: 6. CDR1 and CDR2 (germline): SGHKS, YYEKEE (reference sequence). The CDR3 is 16 amino acids. This chain's CDR3 is CASSLFEGATNYGYTF. In nucleotides, the CDR3 is TGTGCCAGCAGCTTGTTTGAGGGGGCGACTAACTATGGCTACACCTTC.

The V gene is TRBV5-4, the J gene TRBJ1-3; D unclear. V lost 0 bases to trimming and J lost 1 base, with 8 bases between them. The germline gives CDR1 SGHNT, CDR2 YYREEE (reference sequence). The CDR3 has 15 residues. CDR3 coding DNA: TGTGCCAGCAGCTTGGCGTCTTCTTCTGGAAACACCATATATTTT. Translated, it gives CASSLASSSGNTIYF.

CDR3 sequence (DNA): TGTGCCAGCAGTGAGTCGGTCTTGGCCTACGAGCAGTACTTC. Amino acid sequence: CASSESVLAYEQYF. The J gene is TRBJ2-7, the V gene TRBV2; no reliable D call. Germline V lookup: CDR1 SNHLY, CDR2 FYNNEI. The CDR3 totals 14 residues. Trimming stripped 3 bases from V and 2 bases from J, with 11 bases between.

The CDR3 coding sequence is TGTGCCAGCAAACTGACCTGGACAGATAACAATGAGCAGTTCTTC. Its protein is CASKLTWTDNNEQFF. V is TRBV2 and J is TRBJ2-1; perhaps TRBD1 as D (6 bases). CDR3 size: 15 residues. Trimming shortened V by 7 bases and J by 5 bases, and 18 bases separated the two germline ends. Germline CDR1 is SNHLY and CDR2 is FYNNEI.

The chain recombines TRBV30 with TRBJ1-2, with a tentative D call TRBD1 (6 bases). The ends were cut back, 1 base at V and 1 base at J, with 19 bases in the middle. Germline loops: CDR1 GTSNPN, CDR2 SVGIG (reference sequence). The CDR3 spans 17 residues. The CDR3 DNA reads TGTGCCTGGAGTGACGGTCAGGGGATTCCCCTTAACTATGGCTACACCTTC. Encoded protein: CAWSDGQGIPLNYGYTF.

The chain recombines TRBV7-2 with TRBJ2-1; 7 bases align to TRBD2. This CDR3 is built from 14 residues. J was trimmed by 9 bases and V by 3 bases; bases with no gene match: 8. Germline V lookup: CDR1 SGHTA, CDR2 FQGNSA. The DNA of the CDR3 is TGTGCCAGCAGCTTTCGCGGGAGTGTCGGTGAGCAGTTCTTC. Its protein is CASSFRGSVGEQFF.

This rearrangement joins TRBV4-3 to TRBJ2-2; the match to TRBD2 covers 7 bases. Germline V lookup: CDR1 LGHNA, CDR2 YSLEER. The J segment lost 3 bases and the V segment lost 1 base, leaving 5 bases of the junction unmatched. CDR3 size: 16 residues. The CDR3 protein is CASSQGVAGYTGELFF. For the CDR3, the DNA is TGCGCCAGCAGCCAAGGGGTAGCGGGCTACACCGGGGAGCTGTTTTTT.

This chain joins TRBV5-1 and TRBJ2-3; weak D call: TRBD1 (5 bases). The CDR3 covers 15 residues. Trimming shortened V by 1 base and J by 0 bases, and 9 bases separated the two germline ends. Germline loops: CDR1 SGHRS, CDR2 YFSETQ. Written as DNA, the CDR3 is TGCGCCAGCAGCTTGCAGGGCACTAGCACAGATACGCAGTATTTT. Translation: CASSLQGTSTDTQYF.

The rearrangement links TRBV9 to TRBJ2-7; TRBD2 agrees at 14 bases. Germline CDR1 SGDLS, CDR2 YYNGEE. After removal of 6 bases from V and 6 bases from J, the junction contained 5 bases not matched to a gene. The CDR3 length is 14 residues. CDR3 nucleotide sequence: TGTGCCAGCACCCCGGGGACTAGCGGGAGCGAGCAGTACTTC. This translates into CASTPGTSGSEQYF.

The rearrangement uses TRBV28 and TRBJ1-2; 9 nucleotides agree with TRBD1. The CDR3 spans 14 residues. The junction had 6 bases not matched to a gene; V was cut back by 5 bases and J by 5 bases. CDR1 and CDR2 (germline): MDHEN, SYDVKM. The CDR3 region is CASSVQGAGYGYTF. In DNA form, the CDR3 reads TGTGCCAGCAGTGTACAGGGGGCGGGGTATGGCTACACCTTC.